This T cell receptor beta chain was sequenced during a study of blood T cell repertoires in COVID-19. Study-wide background: The United States, Italy and Spain provided the acute and convalescent COVID-19 samples. Sources were T cells, B-cell-depleted T cells, or PBMCs; the material itself was cDNA or gDNA.

Sequencing used immunoSEQ multiplex PCR; TCRdb keeps in-frame clones, though not all of them. In the table there are under 350,000 clones, roughly 85% of which are singletons. The receptor was derived from a human donor in a cohort sampled during active COVID-19. The sequenced material came from peripheral blood.

The CDR3, as DNA: TGTGCCAGCAGCCAGCGCCGGACTGAAGCTTTCTTT. It yields the protein CASSQRRTEAFF. V and J are TRBV14 and TRBJ1-1; D not certain. The V end was cut by 3 bases, the J end by 5 bases, with 7 bases between. CDR3 length: 12 amino acids. Germline V gene sequence: CDR1 SGHDN, CDR2 FVKESK.